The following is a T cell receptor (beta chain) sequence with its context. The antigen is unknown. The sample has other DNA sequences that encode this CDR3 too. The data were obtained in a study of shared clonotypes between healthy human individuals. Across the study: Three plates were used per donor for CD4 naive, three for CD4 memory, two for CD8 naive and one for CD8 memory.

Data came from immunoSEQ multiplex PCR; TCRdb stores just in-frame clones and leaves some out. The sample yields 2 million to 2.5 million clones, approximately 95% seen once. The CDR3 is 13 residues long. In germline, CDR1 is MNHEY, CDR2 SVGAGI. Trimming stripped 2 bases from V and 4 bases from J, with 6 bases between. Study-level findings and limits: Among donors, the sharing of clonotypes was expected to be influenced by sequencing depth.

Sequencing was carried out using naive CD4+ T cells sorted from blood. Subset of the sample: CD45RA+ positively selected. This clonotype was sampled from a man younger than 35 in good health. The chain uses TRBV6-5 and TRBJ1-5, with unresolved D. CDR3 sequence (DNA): TGTGCCAGCAGTTACGCGGGGAATCAGCCCCAGCATTTT. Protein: CASSYAGNQPQHF.